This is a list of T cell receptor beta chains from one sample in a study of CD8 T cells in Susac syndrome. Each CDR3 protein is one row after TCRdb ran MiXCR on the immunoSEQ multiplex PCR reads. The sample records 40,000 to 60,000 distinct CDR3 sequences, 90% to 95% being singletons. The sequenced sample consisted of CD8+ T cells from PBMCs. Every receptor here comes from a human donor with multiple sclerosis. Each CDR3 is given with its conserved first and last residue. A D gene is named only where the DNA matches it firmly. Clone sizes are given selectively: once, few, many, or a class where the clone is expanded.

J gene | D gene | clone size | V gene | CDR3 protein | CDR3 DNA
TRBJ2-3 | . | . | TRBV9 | CASGSRTGDTQYF | TGTGCCAGCGGGAGCAGGACGGGAGATACGCAGTATTTT
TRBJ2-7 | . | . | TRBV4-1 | CASSQDRDGAEQYF | TGCGCCAGCAGCCAAGATCGGGACGGGGCCGAGCAGTACTTC
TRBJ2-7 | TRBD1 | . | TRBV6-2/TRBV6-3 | CASLGTDTYEQYF | TGTGCCAGTCTTGGGACAGACACCTACGAGCAGTACTTC
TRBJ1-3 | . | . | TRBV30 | CAWSVDWGSGNTIYF | TGTGCCTGGAGTGTAGATTGGGGCTCTGGAAACACCATATATTTT
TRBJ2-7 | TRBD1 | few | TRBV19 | CASSFGTAYEQYF | TGTGCCAGTAGTTTTGGGACAGCCTACGAGCAGTACTTC
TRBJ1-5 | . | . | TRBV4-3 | CASSQLPGPNQPQHF | TGCGCCAGCAGCCAATTACCGGGTCCCAATCAGCCCCAGCATTTT
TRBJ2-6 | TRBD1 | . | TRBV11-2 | CASSLESALGQGLSGANVLTF | TGTGCCAGCAGCTTAGAGTCGGCTTTGGGACAGGGTCTATCTGGGGCCAACGTCCTGACTTTC
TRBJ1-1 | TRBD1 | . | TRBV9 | CASSVAQGVDGTEAFF | TGTGCCAGCAGCGTAGCCCAGGGGGTAGATGGGACTGAAGCTTTCTTT
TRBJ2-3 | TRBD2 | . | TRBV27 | CASSLGLAGSDTQYF | TGTGCCAGCAGTTTAGGACTAGCTGGTTCAGATACGCAGTATTTT
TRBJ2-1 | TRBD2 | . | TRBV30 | CAWSGLPGTKLYNEQFF | TGTGCCTGGAGTGGCCTTCCCGGGACTAAACTCTACAATGAGCAGTTCTTC
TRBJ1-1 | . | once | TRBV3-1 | CGGGTEAFF | TGTGGAGGGGGGACTGAAGCTTTCTTT
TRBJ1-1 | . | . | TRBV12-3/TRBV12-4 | CASSPDGNTEAFF | TGTGCCAGCAGTCCAGACGGGAACACTGAAGCTTTCTTT
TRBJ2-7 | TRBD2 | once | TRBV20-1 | CSARVPPGGLVDEQYF | TGCAGTGCTAGAGTTCCCCCGGGGGGGCTAGTAGACGAGCAGTACTTC
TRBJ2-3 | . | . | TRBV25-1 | CASTQGGRADTQYF | TGTGCCAGCACCCAAGGGGGTAGGGCAGATACGCAGTATTTT
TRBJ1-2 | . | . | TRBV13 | CASSPAMGYTF | TGTGCCAGCAGCCCCGCTATGGGCTACACCTTC
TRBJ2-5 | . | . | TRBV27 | CASRKGVETQYF | TGTGCCAGCAGAAAGGGGGTGGAGACCCAGTACTTC
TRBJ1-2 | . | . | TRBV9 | CASRSGVGYGYTF | TGTGCCAGCCGCTCAGGGGTCGGGTATGGCTACACCTTC
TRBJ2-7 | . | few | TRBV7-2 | CASSLGAYEQYF | TGTGCCAGCAGCTTGGGGGCCTACGAGCAGTACTTC
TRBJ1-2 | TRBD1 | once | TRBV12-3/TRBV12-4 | CATTGGSYGYTF | TGTGCCACAACAGGGGGCTCATATGGCTACACCTTC
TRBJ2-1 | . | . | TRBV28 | CASSFLQGSSYNEQFF | TGTGCCAGCAGTTTCCTGCAGGGGAGCTCCTACAATGAGCAGTTCTTC